A selection of T cell receptor beta chains follows, all from one sample in a study of blood T cell repertoires in COVID-19. Profiled with immunoSEQ multiplex PCR; TCRdb holds only in-frame clones, not every one. The sample has about 210,000 clones; 89% are singletons. The specimen sequenced was PBMCs or T cells enriched from blood (not recorded which). The source of these receptors is a woman aged 18-35 years who had recovered from COVID-19. Both conserved end residues are part of each CDR3. For some rows the clone size is stated as once, few or many, or as a class when expanded; others skip it.

clone size,V gene,J gene,CDR3 protein
.,TRBV4-1,TRBJ2-5,CASSQFAGGRETQYF
.,TRBV28,TRBJ1-5,CASSSPGQGTQPQHF
.,TRBV5-4,TRBJ2-7,CASSLKHPSGQAYEQYF
once,TRBV5-1,TRBJ2-6,CASSLAGFLSGANVLTF
few,TRBV28,TRBJ1-5,CASRQGGRQPQHF
.,TRBV2,TRBJ2-5,CASSGAGGETQYF
once,TRBV13,TRBJ2-1,CASSLGEDNYNEQFF
.,TRBV9,TRBJ1-2,CASSARQGPGSANYGYTF
.,TRBV4-1,TRBJ1-3,CASSQDSRLRGNTIYF
.,TRBV4-1,TRBJ1-2,CASSQDLGVSGYTF
.,TRBV7-9,TRBJ2-7,CASRQFGEQYF
.,TRBV10-3,TRBJ1-5,CAIAGVDQPQHF
.,TRBV19,TRBJ1-5,CASRFRDRPNQPQHF
.,TRBV7-9,TRBJ2-2,CASSFSDRGRGTGELFF
.,TRBV24-1,TRBJ2-7,CATSLTGTYEQYF
.,TRBV2,TRBJ1-1,CASSGTGRGTEAFF
.,TRBV28,TRBJ2-1,CASSPLSGGPGKGHNEQFF
.,TRBV12-3/TRBV12-4,TRBJ2-2,CASSRTITGELFF
.,TRBV7-2,TRBJ1-1,CASSYYSGGDTEAFF
.,TRBV2,TRBJ1-5,CASSGDTYSNQPQHF
.,TRBV20-1,TRBJ2-5,CSARRETQYF
.,TRBV5-6,TRBJ2-7,CASSFRGYRGEQYF
.,TRBV7-3,TRBJ1-1,CASSLQENTEAFF
.,TRBV30,TRBJ1-1,CAWRRNGNTEAFF
once,TRBV3-1/TRBV3-2,TRBJ1-2,CASSQDKSGYYGYTF
.,TRBV7-9,TRBJ1-2,CASRDRDRRGYTF
.,TRBV21-1,TRBJ1-1,CASSKARDTHSTNEAFF
.,TRBV19,TRBJ2-7,CASRARELYEQYF
.,TRBV28,TRBJ1-1,CASAMDRENTEAFF
.,TRBV5-1,TRBJ2-3,CASSLSQRRADTQYF